Below, 8 T cell receptor beta chains from the same sample are listed, as sequenced in a study of tumor and adjacent non-tumor tissue in lung cancer. Three rounds of nested PCR, following a modified ARM-PCR protocol, produced the TCRbeta library. Via MiXCR, TCRdb re-called the multiplex PCR reads, giving one row per CDR3 protein. The sample records more than 45,000 distinct CDR3 sequences, around three quarters being singletons. No cell sorting was done before RNA was extracted from the tissue. Distant lung tissue was collected more than 3 cm away from the tumor edge. Sequencing input: distant non-tumor lung tissue. The receptors originated from a woman aged 55-70 years with non-small cell lung cancer.

This clonotype has ten or more counts. The chain employs TRBV20-1 and TRBJ2-1; 13 nucleotides line up with TRBD2. V dropped 3 bases and J dropped 8; count of bases not matched to a gene: 13. The CDR3 has 17 amino acids. CDR1 is DFQATT, CDR2 SNEGSKA, per germline (reference sequence). This CDR3 is CSASGTSGILRYDEQFF. The DNA of the CDR3 is TGCAGTGCTAGCGGGACTAGCGGGATCCTCCGCTATGATGAGCAGTTCTTC.

With respect to this clonotype: A much larger clone lies a single base off, so this may be a read error. The chain uses TRBV7-8 and TRBJ1-4; D uncertain. CDR3 length equals 14 residues. Germline CDR1 is SGHVS and CDR2 is FQNEAQ. V shed 5 bases and J shed 1 base, with 8 bases lying between them. CDR3 bases: TGTGCCAGCAGCGCCACAGTAACTAATGAAAAACTGTTTTTT. Protein product: CASSATVTNEKLFF.

This clonotype was observed once. This chain uses TRBV12-3 or TRBV12-4 with TRBJ2-3; 8 bases match TRBD1. CDR3 length: 15 residues. The J segment lost 4 bases and the V segment lost 9 bases, leaving 12 bases of the junction unmatched. The CDR3 loop reads CASSGGVRGPDTQYF. CDR3 nucleotide sequence: TGTGCCAGTAGCGGAGGGGTCAGGGGGCCAGATACGCAGTATTTT.

Concerning this clonotype itself: The missing conserved phenylalanine or tryptophan at the end of this CDR3 makes a read error likely. The CDR3 coding sequence is TGTGCCAGTAGTTACACCCAACAGAGGGCCGATACCGGGGAGCTGTTTTTA. As protein: CASSYTQQRADTGELFL. The chain combines TRBV6-2 or TRBV6-3 with TRBJ2-2; D possibly corresponds to TRBD2 (5 bases). The CDR3 is 17 amino acids. Germline-derived CDR1 and CDR2 are MNHEY and SVGEGT.

Concerning this clonotype itself: A single base separates this from a much larger clone, so it may be a read error. It is likely a read error, because the conserved phenylalanine at the end of the CDR3 is missing. The CDR3 loop reads CASRNRGREQTQYL. In nucleotides, the CDR3 is TGTGCCAGCAGAAACAGGGGGCGCGAACAGACCCAGTACCTC. This chain links TRBV6-5 with TRBJ2-5, with TRBD1 matching 9 bases. Per germline, CDR1 MNHEY and CDR2 SVGAGI. The junction had 8 bases not matched to a gene; V was cut back by 6 bases and J by 6 bases. The CDR3 consists of 14 residues.

V is TRBV6-1 and J is TRBJ2-3; 7 nucleotides match TRBD2. The CDR3 is 13 amino acids. Germline V gives CDR1 MNHNS, CDR2 SASEGT. The DNA for the CDR3 is TGTGTCAGAAGTGAAACTAGCGCGGATACGCAGTATTTT. This codes for CVRSETSADTQYF.

This clonotype was counted many times. This rearrangement joins TRBV5-1 to TRBJ1-1, with D uncertain. The ends were cut back, 4 bases at V and 0 bases at J, with 10 bases in the middle. Germline V gene data show CDR1 as SGHRS and CDR2 as YFSETQ. The CDR3 loop spans 14 amino acids. CDR3 loop: CASSPQAVNTEAFF. The CDR3 DNA is TGCGCCAGCAGCCCCCAGGCAGTGAACACTGAAGCTTTCTTT.

Regarding this clonotype: This could be a read error, since a much larger clone is one nucleotide away. The rearrangement uses TRBV28 and TRBJ2-1, with 11 bases aligning to TRBD1. J gave up 6 bases and V 7 bases, and 5 bases lay outside the gene matches. The CDR3 runs to 14 residues. Per the germline V gene, CDR1 is MDHEN and CDR2 is SYDVKM. The CDR3 spells CASTIGQGANEQFF. The CDR3 DNA reads as TGTGCCAGCACTATTGGACAGGGGGCCAATGAGCAGTTCTTC.